Following are 8 T cell receptor beta chains from one sample sequenced in a study of cytomegalovirus exposure and HLA in healthy donors. PCR employed 60 Vbeta and 13 Jbeta primers. The method was immunoSEQ multiplex PCR; TCRdb's version includes in-frame clones alone and lacks a portion of them. The sample has 160,000 or so clones; 81% are singletons. What was sequenced was PBMCs. The receptors derive from a man between 50 and 59 years old in good health and CMV-seropositive.

This chain connects TRBV6-5 to TRBJ2-1; 8 nucleotides align to TRBD2. The CDR3 consists of 15 residues. The V segment lost 7 bases and the J segment 6 bases; nucleotides outside the gene matches: 11. Germline V gene data show CDR1 as MNHEY and CDR2 as SVGAGI. Here the CDR3 reads CASTGSAGGGNEQFF. CDR3 nucleotides: TGTGCCAGCACTGGTTCCGCGGGGGGAGGCAATGAGCAGTTCTTC.

This clone showed up just a few times. The chain combines TRBV29-1 with TRBJ2-3; tentatively, D is TRBD2 (6 bases). CDR1 SQVTM and CDR2 ANQGSEA come from the germline V gene. V gave up 7 bases and J gave up 3 bases, with 14 bases separating them. This CDR3 is built from 13 residues. The chain's CDR3 is CSARGTVTDTQYF. DNA of the CDR3: TGCAGCGCCCGGGGGACGGTTACAGATACGCAGTATTTT.

The genes are TRBV18 and TRBJ1-4, with D possibly TRBD1 on 5 matching bases. Trimming stripped 1 base from V and 8 bases from J, with 11 bases between. This CDR3 region has 14 residues. CDR1 is KGHSH and CDR2 is LQKENI in the germline V gene. Here the CDR3 reads CASSPLDKDEKLFF. The CDR3 coding sequence is TGTGCCAGCTCACCACTGGACAAAGACGAAAAACTGTTTTTT.

This sequence joins TRBV5-6 and TRBJ1-6, with a weak D call TRBD1 (5 bases). Germline V lookup: CDR1 SGHDT, CDR2 YYEEEE. Trimming took 1 base from V and 10 from J, leaving 12 bases between them. The CDR3 extends over 14 amino acids. This CDR3 reads CASSLFEGLSPLHF. The CDR3 DNA follows: TGTGCCAGCAGCTTGTTTGAGGGACTCTCACCCCTCCACTTT.

Turning to this clone: Mismatch with germline at one junction end may stem from a read error. The chain joins TRBV29-1 to TRBJ1-1, with 7 positions matching TRBD1. CDR1 SQVTM and CDR2 ANQGSEA come from the germline V gene. This CDR3 region has 11 residues. CDR3 sequence: CSTRQGASVDF. CDR3 DNA sequence: TGCAGCACCAGACAGGGCGCATCCGTGGACTTT.

This chain uses TRBV27 with TRBJ2-2; no reliable D call. Trimming stripped 2 bases from V and 7 bases from J, with 11 bases between. CDR1 and CDR2 from the germline V gene are MNHEY and SMNVEV (reference sequence). The CDR3 spans 14 residues. Here the CDR3 DNA reads TGTGCCAGCAGTTTAAATAGACTCGGCGGGGAGCTGTTTTTT. Residues: CASSLNRLGGELFF.

The chain combines TRBV11-3 with TRBJ2-3; 8 bases agree with TRBD2. This CDR3 has 18 residues. Germline values: CDR1 SGHNT, CDR2 YENEEA. V lost 4 bases, J lost 0 bases, and 12 bases stayed unmatched. DNA of the CDR3: TGTGCCAGCAGCTCCCGGGGGGGGCAGGTAATGAGCACAGATACGCAGTATTTT. Residues: CASSSRGGQVMSTDTQYF.

This chain joins TRBV4-2 and TRBJ2-5, with D maybe TRBD1 (6 bases). The V and J ends lost 5 bases and 2 bases respectively, with 12 bases between them. This CDR3 has 14 residues. Germline CDR1 is LGHNA and CDR2 is YNFKEQ. The chain's CDR3 is CASSARQAQETQYF. CDR3 DNA: TGTGCCAGCAGCGCCCGACAGGCGCAAGAGACCCAGTACTTC.